These T cell receptor beta chains were read from a single sample in a study of blood T cell repertoires in COVID-19. TCRdb's table, derived via immunoSEQ multiplex PCR, lists solely in-frame clones and lacks some. The sample carries some 150,000 clones, around 89% recorded once. The sample comprised peripheral blood. These receptors were taken from a woman aged 35 to 49 with acute or convalescent COVID-19. The CDR3 runs from the conserved cysteine through the conserved F or W. The D gene is left open where the match is weak. For some rows the clone size is stated as once, few or many, or as a class when expanded; others skip it.

CDR3 protein: CATSENTQNTEAFF; CDR3 DNA: TGTGCCACCAGTGAAAATACACAGAACACTGAAGCTTTCTTT; D gene: -; clone size: -; V gene: TRBV24-1; J gene: TRBJ1-1
CDR3 protein: CASSFGAGRTEAFF; CDR3 DNA: TGTGCCAGCAGTTTCGGGGCGGGGAGGACTGAAGCTTTCTTT; D gene: -; clone size: -; V gene: TRBV27; J gene: TRBJ1-1
CDR3 protein: CASSTGTGGPIDTQYF; CDR3 DNA: TGTGCCAGCAGCACCGGGACAGGGGGTCCCATAGATACGCAGTATTTT; D gene: TRBD1; clone size: -; V gene: TRBV27; J gene: TRBJ2-3
CDR3 protein: CASSLAQGGEQYF; CDR3 DNA: TGTGCCAGCAGCTTAGCACAGGGTGGTGAGCAGTACTTC; D gene: -; clone size: few; V gene: TRBV5-6; J gene: TRBJ2-7
CDR3 protein: CASSSRESSGNTIYF; CDR3 DNA: TGTGCCAGTAGTTCCAGGGAAAGCTCTGGAAACACCATATATTTT; D gene: -; clone size: -; V gene: TRBV19; J gene: TRBJ1-3
CDR3 protein: CASSVGLAGDEQFF; CDR3 DNA: TGTGCCAGCAGTGTAGGGCTAGCGGGAGATGAGCAGTTCTTC; D gene: TRBD2; clone size: -; V gene: TRBV6-4; J gene: TRBJ2-1
CDR3 protein: CASSYGTSGGAGDNEQFF; CDR3 DNA: TGTGCCAGCAGCTACGGGACTAGCGGGGGGGCTGGAGACAATGAGCAGTTCTTC; D gene: TRBD2; clone size: -; V gene: TRBV2; J gene: TRBJ2-1
CDR3 protein: CASSRLAGSSYNEQFF; CDR3 DNA: TGCGCCAGCAGCCGACTAGCCGGGAGCTCCTACAATGAGCAGTTCTTC; D gene: TRBD2; clone size: -; V gene: TRBV5-1; J gene: TRBJ2-1
CDR3 protein: CASSPGTGGLTEAFF; CDR3 DNA: TGTGCCAGCTCTCCCGGGACAGGGGGCCTCACTGAAGCTTTCTTT; D gene: TRBD1; clone size: once; V gene: TRBV18; J gene: TRBJ1-1
CDR3 protein: CASSQDNFSYEQYF; CDR3 DNA: TGCGCCAGCAGCCAAGATAACTTCTCCTACGAGCAGTACTTC; D gene: -; clone size: few; V gene: TRBV4-1; J gene: TRBJ2-7
CDR3 protein: CASSAAQGNSHTDTQYF; CDR3 DNA: TGCGCCAGCAGCGCCGCACAGGGAAATAGTCACACAGATACGCAGTATTTT; D gene: -; clone size: -; V gene: TRBV5-1; J gene: TRBJ2-3